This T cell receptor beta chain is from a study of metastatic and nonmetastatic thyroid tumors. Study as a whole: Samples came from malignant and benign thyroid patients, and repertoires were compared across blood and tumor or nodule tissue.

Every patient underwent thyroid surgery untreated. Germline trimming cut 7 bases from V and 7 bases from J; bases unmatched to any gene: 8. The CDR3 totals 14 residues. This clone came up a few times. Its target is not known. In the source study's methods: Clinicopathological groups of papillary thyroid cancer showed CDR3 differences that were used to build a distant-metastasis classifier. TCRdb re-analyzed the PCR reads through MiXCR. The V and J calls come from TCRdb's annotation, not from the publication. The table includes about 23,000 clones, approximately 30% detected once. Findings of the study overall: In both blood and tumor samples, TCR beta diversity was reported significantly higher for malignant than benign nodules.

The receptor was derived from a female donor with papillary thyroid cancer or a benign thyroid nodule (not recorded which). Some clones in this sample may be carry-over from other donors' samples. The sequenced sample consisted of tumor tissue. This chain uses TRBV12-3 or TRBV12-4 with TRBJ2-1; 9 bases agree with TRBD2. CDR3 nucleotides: TGTGCCAGCATGGGGGCGGGAGGGCCAAATGAGCAGTTCTTC. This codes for CASMGAGGPNEQFF.